This T cell receptor (beta chain) appears in the sequencing data of a study of T-cell reconstitution after alpha-beta-depleted transplantation in children. CDR1 and CDR2 (germline): DFQATT, SNEGSKA (reference sequence). Trimming left V 3 bases short and J 1 base short, with 9 bases between. There are 13 residues in the CDR3. During its preparation, the TCRbeta library received unique molecular identifiers. TCRdb ran MiXCR on the PCR reads and lists one entry per CDR3 protein. The sample carries around 600,000 distinct CDR3 sequences, 10% to 13% recorded once. This specimen consisted of PBMCs from the stem cell graft donor, obtained from the stem cell graft. This sequence originates from a human donor who donated a stem cell graft to a child with acute myeloid leukemia. The V call is TRBV20-1, the J call TRBJ1-1; perhaps TRBD1 as D (5 bases). CDR3: CSARGGTNTEAFF. The CDR3 DNA reads as TGCAGTGCTAGGGGGGGGACGAACACTGAAGCTTTCTTT.